These 6 T cell receptor beta chains originate from one sample sequenced in a study of monozygotic twins with inflammatory bowel disease. One entry per CDR3 protein, without DNA, is what TCRdb gives after re-calling the 5' RACE reads. The sample data list some 200,000 distinct CDR3 sequences. The sequenced material came from blood. Source of these receptors: a human donor with ulcerative colitis or Crohn's disease, or a healthy co-twin of an affected twin (not recorded which).

The chain uses TRBV11-2 and TRBJ1-2; TCRdb names TRBD1, which stays unverified in the absence of DNA. The CDR3 is 19 amino acids. Germline V gives CDR1 SGHAT, CDR2 FQNNGV. Here the CDR3 reads CASSLFLMAGATLNYGYTF.

The V and J genes are TRBV3-1 and TRBJ1-2. The CDR3 has 15 amino acids. The germline CDR1 and CDR2 sequences are LGHDT and YNNKEL (reference sequence). CDR3 amino acids: CASSQAGDGVYGYTF.

V and J are TRBV5-1 and TRBJ2-3; TCRdb's D gene call, TRBD1, goes unchecked for lack of DNA. This CDR3 comprises 17 residues. Germline CDR1 reads SGHRS; CDR2 reads YFSETQ. This chain's CDR3 is CASSLGQRQGLTDTQYF.

The chain's CDR3 is CASRTLSSYNSPLHF. The chain joins TRBV11-2 to TRBJ1-6. Per germline, CDR1 SGHAT and CDR2 FQNNGV. The CDR3 runs 15 residues.

The chain joins TRBV19 to TRBJ1-2. The CDR3 is 13 residues long. The V gene's germline CDR1 is LNHDA and CDR2 SQIVND (reference sequence). The CDR3: CASSIESPNYYTF. The full variable domain, its missing parts supplied by reference TRBV19 and TRBJ1-2, is DGGITQSPKYLFRKEGQNVTLSCEQNLNHDAMYWYRQDPGQGLRLIYYSQIVNDFQKGDIAEGYSVSREKKESFPLTVTSAQKNPTAFYLCASSIESPNYYTFGSGTRLTVV.

This sequence joins TRBV29-1 and TRBJ2-7; TCRdb outputs TRBD1, but without DNA this stays unchecked. The CDR3 contains 13 residues. Germline V lookup: CDR1 SQVTM, CDR2 ANQGSEA. CDR3: CSVEHNPGNEQYF.